The 7 T cell receptor beta chains below were found in one sample sequenced in a study of shared clonotypes between healthy human individuals. The repertoire was sequenced with immunoSEQ multiplex PCR; TCRdb's copy has only in-frame clones and lacks some. The table has approximately 2,000,000 clones, roughly 93% seen once. Terminally differentiated effector memory CD45RA+ cells were left out of the naive CD8 fraction, which was CD45RO-negative and positively selected for CCR7. The source material was naive CD8+ T cells from PBMCs. The receptors were gathered from a man aged 18 to 30 in good health. Some clones in this sample may be carry-over from other donors' samples.

J is TRBJ1-2 and V is TRBV28; no clear D. V dropped 6 bases and J dropped 1 base, with 9 bases sitting between them. The germline CDR1 and CDR2 sequences are MDHEN and SYDVKM. There are 13 residues in the CDR3. The CDR3 here is CASSMDGNYGYTF. The CDR3 bases are TGTGCCAGCAGCATGGACGGTAACTATGGCTACACCTTC.

For this clone: This CDR3 is also generated by other DNA sequences in the sample. The gene calls are TRBV28 and TRBJ2-1; D possibly corresponds to TRBD1 (6 bases). The germline CDR1 and CDR2 sequences are MDHEN and SYDVKM. This CDR3 comprises 13 residues. Trimming stripped 5 bases from V and 3 bases from J, with 8 bases between. This CDR3 is CASSRTVYNEQFF. CDR3 in DNA: TGTGCCAGCAGTCGGACAGTCTACAATGAGCAGTTCTTC.

The count of this clone is one. The chain joins TRBV7-9 to TRBJ1-1; maybe TRBD1 (5 bases). CDR1 SEHNR and CDR2 FQNEAQ come from the germline V gene (reference sequence). V was pared by 3 bases and J by 1 base, with 15 bases between. The CDR3 totals 16 residues. The CDR3 nucleotides read TGTGCCAGCAGCTTCGGGGCAGTCTACAAGAACACTGAAGCTTTCTTT. This encodes CASSFGAVYKNTEAFF.

CDR3 sequence: CASSIDRDAYEQYF. The CDR3 region has the DNA TGTGCCAGTAGTATAGACAGGGATGCCTACGAGCAGTACTTC. The chain joins TRBV19 to TRBJ2-7; TRBD1 is a possible D gene (5 bases). This CDR3 contains 14 residues. Looked up from germline, CDR1 is LNHDA and CDR2 is SQIVND (reference sequence). With 0 bases removed from V and 2 bases from J, the gap between germline ends came to 8 bases.

CDR3 sequence: CASSPGTGVYNEQFF. The CDR3 nucleotides read TGTGCCAGCAGCCCCGGGACAGGGGTCTACAATGAGCAGTTCTTC. V and J are TRBV7-9 and TRBJ2-1; TRBD1 matches 10 bases. The CDR3 sequence is 15 residues long. The germline V gene encodes CDR1 SEHNR and CDR2 FQNEAQ (reference sequence). The V and J ends lost 5 bases and 3 bases, in that order; junction bases with no gene match: 4.

The rearrangement uses TRBV13 and TRBJ1-2; 8 nucleotides match TRBD1. V shed 6 bases, J shed 4 bases, and the junction held 7 bases outside the gene matches. This CDR3 has 14 residues. CDR1 and CDR2 (germline): PRHDT, FYEKMQ (reference sequence). The CDR3 spells CASSLDRAPYGYTF. In nucleotides, the CDR3 is TGTGCCAGCAGTTTGGACAGGGCCCCCTATGGCTACACCTTC. Using reference TRBV13 and TRBJ1-2 for the parts outside the CDR3, the full variable domain is AAGVIQSPRHLIKEKRETATLKCYPIPRHDTVYWYQQGPGQDPQFLISFYEKMQSDKGSIPDRFSAQQFSDYHSELNMSSLELGDSALYFCASSLDRAPYGYTFGSGTRLTVV.

The rearrangement uses TRBV9 and TRBJ2-7, with a weak D call TRBD2 (6 bases). The CDR3 extends over 16 amino acids. V was trimmed by 2 bases and J by 6 bases, leaving 21 bases between them. Looked up from germline, CDR1 is SGDLS and CDR2 is YYNGEE. CDR3 sequence: CASSVVPGGPRSEQYF. The CDR3 region has the DNA TGTGCCAGCAGCGTCGTCCCAGGAGGGCCTCGATCCGAGCAGTACTTC.